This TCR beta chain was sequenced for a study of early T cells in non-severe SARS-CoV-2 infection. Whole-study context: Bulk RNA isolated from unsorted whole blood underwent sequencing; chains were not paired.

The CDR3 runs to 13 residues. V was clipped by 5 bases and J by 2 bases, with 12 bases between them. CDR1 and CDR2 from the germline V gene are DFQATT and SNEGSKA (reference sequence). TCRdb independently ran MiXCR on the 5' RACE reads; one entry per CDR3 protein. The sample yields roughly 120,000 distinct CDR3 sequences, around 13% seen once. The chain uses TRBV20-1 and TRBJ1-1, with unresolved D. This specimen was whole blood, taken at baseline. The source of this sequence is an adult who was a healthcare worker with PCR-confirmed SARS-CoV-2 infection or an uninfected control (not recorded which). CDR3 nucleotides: TGCAGTGCTCCGCGGGCACTCAACACTGAAGCTTTCTTT. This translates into CSAPRALNTEAFF.